Listed below are T cell receptor beta chains from one sample, sequenced in a study of blood T cells in healthy people across ages. Via MiXCR, TCRdb re-called the 5' RACE reads, giving one row per CDR3 protein. The sample lists around 1,100,000 distinct CDR3 sequences; roughly two fifths were seen once. The sequenced material came from blood. These receptors all stem from a man aged 18 to 29 in good health. Each CDR3 is given with its conserved first and last residue. Fields, in order: V gene, J gene, CDR3 protein.

TRBV9	TRBJ2-1	CASSVSRDTGTYNEQFF
TRBV28	TRBJ2-4	CASRRRGDSPESIQYF
TRBV27	TRBJ2-5	CASSSGWVRETQYF
TRBV12-5	TRBJ1-6	CASGEEGASYNSPLHF
TRBV20-1	TRBJ2-1	CSARNAAGGSLNWQFF
TRBV5-1	TRBJ2-5	CASSVGEEDNEQYF
TRBV20-1	TRBJ1-2	CSARVAGDYGYTF
TRBV4-1	TRBJ2-7	CASSQLPTGAYEQYF
TRBV6-5	TRBJ2-1	CASSPRGTLYNEQFF
TRBV10-3	TRBJ2-2	CATTAGPNTGELFF
TRBV6-2/TRBV6-3	TRBJ1-2	CASSFGVGFRGYTF
TRBV5-1	TRBJ2-1	CASSFPQDSSYNEQVF
TRBV5-1	TRBJ2-1	CASSSGFYNEQFF
TRBV28	TRBJ1-2	CASSFWDRAINNYGYTF
TRBV7-8	TRBJ2-1	CASSLRSRLAGGAYNEQFF
TRBV20-1	TRBJ2-7	CSARDRDFNEQYF
TRBV5-1	-	CASSSGTSGYNEQYF
TRBV14	TRBJ1-3	CASSQNLPSSGNTIYF
TRBV13	TRBJ2-2	CASSFPYRGSTGELFF
TRBV20-1	TRBJ2-3	CSARGTSGGTSTDTQYF
TRBV4-3	TRBJ2-3	CASSQNGGDTDTQYF
TRBV27	TRBJ2-1	CASSATGRARNEQFF
TRBV20-1	TRBJ1-2	CSATGTGEFYGYTF
TRBV6-2/TRBV6-3	TRBJ2-3	CASSYDYRTDTQYF
TRBV4-2	TRBJ1-2	CASSQDPGDNYYGYTF
TRBV28	TRBJ1-2	CASSSSNNPGGAYGYTF
TRBV4-2	TRBJ2-1	CASSQEQHNEQFF
TRBV6-1	TRBJ2-5	CASRWGFQETQYF
TRBV12-3/TRBV12-4	TRBJ1-3	CASSFWGADGNTIYF
TRBV21-1	TRBJ1-2	CASSSRQVNRGPDGYTF
TRBV16	TRBJ2-2	CAGSQGSSYTGELFF
TRBV2	TRBJ2-3	CASSAEPPSTDTQYF
TRBV9	TRBJ1-4	CASSVTTGTNEKLFF
TRBV12-3/TRBV12-4	TRBJ1-2	CASARGGARDGYTF
TRBV6-2/TRBV6-3	TRBJ1-1	CASSDGQGNTEAFF
TRBV7-2	TRBJ1-2	CASSAPRGHDGYTF
TRBV6-2/TRBV6-3	TRBJ2-3	CASSYTVERGDTDTQYF
TRBV6-1	TRBJ1-1	CASSEARQGEAFF
TRBV5-1	TRBJ1-2	CASSLEAARGYGYTF
TRBV9	TRBJ1-3	CASSPRTASGNTIYF
TRBV27	TRBJ1-6	CASSPRSGVRSPLHF
TRBV4-3	TRBJ2-2	CASSRGDNTGELFF
TRBV6-1	TRBJ1-2	CASIPKGSSPNYGYTF
TRBV6-5	TRBJ1-2	CASSYSTASHGYTF
TRBV12-5	TRBJ1-1	CASGSPRGQGTEAFF
TRBV7-2	TRBJ1-2	CASSSRGSGYTF
TRBV28	TRBJ1-2	CASSSPWDRGLLVFYGYTF
TRBV6-1	TRBJ1-5	CASSWAGDSNQPQHF
TRBV6-6	TRBJ2-3	CASSYDWHTQYF
TRBV27	TRBJ1-5	CASRAGLYSNQPQHF
TRBV12-5	TRBJ1-2	CASGLWAGGFVYGYTF
TRBV6-5	TRBJ2-1	CASSGLGDNEQFF
TRBV5-1	TRBJ1-4	CASSLSGGLDEKLFF
TRBV27	TRBJ2-7	CVSSPGGGGYNEQYF
TRBV7-2	TRBJ1-1	CASSLDYARDTEAFF
TRBV2	TRBJ1-2	CASSDQGNYGYTF
TRBV5-1	TRBJ2-4	CASSSLTLRRGARNIQYF
TRBV29-1	TRBJ1-2	CSVGSGYTF
TRBV2	TRBJ1-3	CASSQRGTGNTIYF
TRBV5-1	TRBJ2-1	CASSLMASGGYNEQFF